These T cell receptor beta chains were read from a single sample in a study of shared clonotypes between healthy human individuals. Sequencing used immunoSEQ multiplex PCR; TCRdb keeps in-frame clones, though not all of them. In the table there are roughly 2 million clones, around 95% of which are singletons. The specimen sequenced was naive CD4+ T cells sorted from blood. The receptors shown here come from a man between 18 and 29 years old in good health. The CDR3 runs from the conserved cysteine through the conserved F or W. A D gene is named only where the DNA matches it firmly. Size is stated for part of the rows, as once, few or many counts, or as a class when the clone is expanded.

j_gene,v_gene,abundance,d_gene,CDR3nt,CDR3aa
TRBJ2-3,TRBV7-2,NA,NA,TGTGCCAGCAGCGCCGGACAGGGAGGGATCACAGATACGCAGTATTTT,CASSAGQGGITDTQYF
TRBJ2-7,TRBV2,NA,NA,TGTGCCAGCAGTGAAAACAGGGCCTACGAGCAGTACTTC,CASSENRAYEQYF
TRBJ2-1,TRBV30,NA,NA,TGTGCCTGGAGTGGCCCTACCGGGACGGGCTGTTTCTTC,CAWSGPTGTGCFF
TRBJ2-7,TRBV28,NA,TRBD2,TGTGCCAGCAGTAGCGGGACTAGCTATAGCGAGCAGTACTTC,CASSSGTSYSEQYF
TRBJ1-1,TRBV20-1,NA,NA,TGCAGTGCTGAAATTAACACTGAAGCTTTCTTT,CSAEINTEAFF
TRBJ2-3,TRBV10-3,NA,TRBD2,TGTGCCATCAGGCGGGGGGGACCATCAGATACGCAGTATTTT,CAIRRGGPSDTQYF
TRBJ1-1,TRBV10-3,NA,TRBD1,TGTGCCATCACCCCGGGACAGGGCTCTGAAGCTTTCTTT,CAITPGQGSEAFF
TRBJ2-5,TRBV6-1,once,NA,TGTGCCAGCAGTGCTACTCGTCCTGTTGAACTAGCTTTCGAGACCCAGTACTTC,CASSATRPVELAFETQYF
TRBJ1-1,TRBV28,NA,NA,TGTGCAACCCGAAGGTCAGGGATCACTGAAGCTTTCTTT,CATRRSGITEAFF
TRBJ1-6,TRBV9,NA,NA,TGTGCCAGCAGCGTGGGGGGGAATAATTCACCCCTCCACTTT,CASSVGGNNSPLHF
TRBJ1-2,TRBV11-2,NA,NA,TGTGCCAGCAGCTTTATCCGACCAGGGGCTAACTATGGCTACACCTTC,CASSFIRPGANYGYTF
TRBJ1-1,TRBV5-4,NA,TRBD1,TGTGCCAGCAGCTCCGGACAGGGGGCGCGTGACACTGAAGCTTTCTTT,CASSSGQGARDTEAFF
TRBJ1-2,TRBV28,NA,TRBD1,TGTGCCAGCGGCTCCGGGACAGGGCCGTATGGCTACACCTTC,CASGSGTGPYGYTF
TRBJ2-2,TRBV28,NA,NA,TGTGCCAGCAGCCGCTCTGGCGGGGCGAACACCGGGGAGCTGTTTTTT,CASSRSGGANTGELFF
TRBJ2-1,TRBV2,NA,TRBD2,TGTGCCAGCAAAATGACTAGCGGCCTCTACAATGAGCAGTTCTTC,CASKMTSGLYNEQFF
TRBJ2-2,TRBV28,NA,NA,TGTGCCAGCAAAGCCTTCCAGCGGAACACCGGGGAGCTGTTTTTT,CASKAFQRNTGELFF
TRBJ2-7,TRBV25-1,NA,NA,TGTGCCAGCAGTGAACCCGGATTCTACGAGCAGTACTTC,CASSEPGFYEQYF
TRBJ1-5,TRBV15,NA,NA,TGTGCCACCAGCAGAGGTAGCAATCAGCCCCAGCATTTT,CATSRGSNQPQHF
TRBJ1-3,TRBV7-9,once,NA,TGTGCCAGCAGCTTTGGGCAGGATACTGGAAACACCATATATTTT,CASSFGQDTGNTIYF
TRBJ2-1,TRBV5-6,once,NA,TGTGCCAGCAGCTCGACAGCCTCCTCCTACAATGAGCAGTTCTTC,CASSSTASSYNEQFF
TRBJ1-1,TRBV7-9,NA,NA,TGTGCCAGTTATCGAGGGGCCTTTTGGGGTGAAGCTTTCTTT,CASYRGAFWGEAFF
TRBJ1-5,TRBV30,NA,NA,TGTGCCTGGAGTAAGACTGACTTAGGATCCCAGCATTTT,CAWSKTDLGSQHF
TRBJ1-5,TRBV11-2,NA,NA,TGTGCCAGCAGCTTAGATAGGAATCAGCCCCAGCATTTT,CASSLDRNQPQHF
TRBJ2-3,TRBV6-1,NA,NA,TGTGCCAGCACCTCAGGCGACACCAGCACAGATACGCAGTATTTT,CASTSGDTSTDTQYF
TRBJ1-6,TRBV30,NA,TRBD1,TGTGCCTGGATGACAGGGCTCGGAAATTCACCCCTCCACTTT,CAWMTGLGNSPLHF
TRBJ2-3,TRBV5-4,NA,NA,TGTGCCAGTGGGGCGGCAGCAACCACAGATACGCAGTATTTT,CASGAAATTDTQYF
TRBJ2-1,TRBV10-3,NA,NA,TGTGCCATCAGTCCAGGGGAAGAGCAGTTCTTC,CAISPGEEQFF
TRBJ2-3,TRBV4-2,NA,TRBD2,TGTGCCAGCAGCCAAGCTAGCGGGAGCGGTAGCACAGATACGCAGTATTTT,CASSQASGSGSTDTQYF
TRBJ2-3,TRBV2,NA,NA,TGTGCCAGCAGCGACGGGGACTTCCCAGGAACAGATACGCAGTATTTT,CASSDGDFPGTDTQYF
TRBJ1-6,TRBV28,NA,TRBD1,TGTGCCAGCAGTCTAAGACAGGGAGGGCATTCACCCCTCCACTTT,CASSLRQGGHSPLHF
TRBJ2-2,TRBV10-1,NA,NA,TGCGCCAGCAGTGACCCTACAGGGTACCCAGGCACCGGGGAGCTGTTTTTT,CASSDPTGYPGTGELFF
TRBJ2-1,TRBV6-5,NA,TRBD2,TGTGCCAGCAGTTCCCTCCCGGGAGGCGAGCAGTTCTTC,CASSSLPGGEQFF
TRBJ2-2,TRBV28,NA,NA,TGTGCCAGCAGTTTTCCGATGAACACCGGGGAGCTGTTTTTT,CASSFPMNTGELFF
TRBJ1-1,TRBV9,NA,TRBD1,TGTGCCAGCAGCGTAGTAGCAGGGGGTAGGACTGAAGCTTTCTTT,CASSVVAGGRTEAFF
TRBJ2-2,TRBV18,NA,TRBD1,TGTGCCAGCTCGGGACAGAGGAACACCGGGGAGCTGTTTTTT,CASSGQRNTGELFF
TRBJ1-1,TRBV6-4,NA,NA,TGTGCCAGCAGTGCCACACCGATGAACACTGAAGCTTTCTTT,CASSATPMNTEAFF
TRBJ1-1,TRBV5-8,once,NA,TGTGCCAGCAGCTCCTGGCGGGGGAACACTGAAGCTTTCTTT,CASSSWRGNTEAFF
TRBJ2-7,TRBV28,once,TRBD2,TGTGCCAGCAGTCCCACGGGGGGGATTTCCTACGAGCAGTACTTC,CASSPTGGISYEQYF
TRBJ2-3,TRBV7-2,NA,TRBD1,TGTGCCAGCAGCTTAGTTCAGGGGGTATCCACAGATACGCAGTATTTT,CASSLVQGVSTDTQYF
TRBJ2-7,TRBV27,NA,TRBD1,TGTGCCAGCCTTAAAGGACAGGGTTCTCCCGAGCAGTACTTC,CASLKGQGSPEQYF
TRBJ1-3,TRBV5-3,NA,TRBD1,TGTGCCAGAGAGGGTAGGACAGGGGGATACTCCCGTGTTGACACCATATATTTT,CAREGRTGGYSRVDTIYF
TRBJ2-2,TRBV5-8,NA,NA,TGTGCCAGCAGCGCTATCCCCCGGGGTTACGGGGAGCTGTTTTTT,CASSAIPRGYGELFF
TRBJ1-1,TRBV5-1,NA,NA,TGCGCCAGCAGCTTGGTGGCGTCTGAAGCTTTCTTT,CASSLVASEAFF
TRBJ2-7,TRBV30,NA,NA,TGTGCCTGGAGTGTACGACCGGGCGAGCAGTACTTC,CAWSVRPGEQYF
TRBJ1-4,TRBV10-3,once,NA,TGTGCCATCAGTGAGTCGCAAGATGAAAAACTGTTTTTT,CAISESQDEKLFF
TRBJ2-5,TRBV5-1,once,NA,TGCGCCAGCAGATGGGGGGCGGGAGCCTCAGCCCAAGAGACCCAGTACTTC,CASRWGAGASAQETQYF
TRBJ2-2,TRBV27,NA,TRBD2,TGTGCCAGCAAGTTAGCGGGGGGTTACACCGGGGAGCTGTTTTTT,CASKLAGGYTGELFF
TRBJ2-5,TRBV18,NA,NA,TGTGCCAGCTCACCGGGACTCCCCCCGGAGACCCAGTACTTC,CASSPGLPPETQYF
TRBJ2-2,TRBV9,NA,TRBD2,TGTGCCAGCACCCTTTGGGGGGGAACGAACACCGGGGAGCTGTTTTTT,CASTLWGGTNTGELFF
TRBJ2-5,TRBV7-7,once,TRBD1,TGTGCTAGCACATCTGACAGGGGGGAGACCCAGTACTTC,CASTSDRGETQYF
TRBJ1-4,TRBV6-5,NA,NA,TGTGCCAGCAGTTATTTGCCCCATGGGGGTGAAAAACTGTTTTTT,CASSYLPHGGEKLFF
TRBJ2-1,TRBV13,NA,NA,TGTGCCAGCGGGACCAATGAGCAGTTCTTC,CASGTNEQFF
TRBJ2-5,TRBV10-3,NA,TRBD2,TGTGCCATCAGCCCGAACCCCGGGACTAGCGGGGGGGAGACCCAGTACTTC,CAISPNPGTSGGETQYF
TRBJ2-7,TRBV2,NA,TRBD2,TGTGCCAGCAATGGCGGGGGGAACTACGAGCAGTACTTC,CASNGGGNYEQYF
TRBJ1-5,TRBV6-5,NA,NA,TGTGCCAGCAGCCGGACAGAGGAACAGCCCCAGCATTTT,CASSRTEEQPQHF
TRBJ1-2,TRBV5-1,NA,NA,TGCGCCAGCAGCTTGGGGTGGGGAGATGGCTACACCTTC,CASSLGWGDGYTF
TRBJ2-7,TRBV5-4,NA,NA,TGTGCCAGCAGCCCGGACCTCGCGGGCGCCTACGAGCAGTACTTC,CASSPDLAGAYEQYF
TRBJ2-1,TRBV11-2,once,NA,TGTGCCAGCACAGCGGAACGGGGTGAGCAGTTCTTC,CASTAERGEQFF
TRBJ2-5,TRBV5-1,NA,TRBD1,TGCGCCAGCAGCTTCGGGGACAGGGGGACCCAGTACTTC,CASSFGDRGTQYF
TRBJ2-3,TRBV2,NA,NA,TGTGCCAGCACCGGGGACTCCGATACGCAGTATTTT,CASTGDSDTQYF